This is a list of T cell receptor beta chains from one sample in a study of CD8 T cells in Susac syndrome. TCRdb fed the immunoSEQ multiplex PCR reads into MiXCR, producing one record per CDR3 protein. The sample has nearly 200,000 distinct CDR3 sequences, roughly 95% seen once. Sequenced: CD4+ T cells from PBMCs. Receptors were obtained from a human donor with multiple sclerosis. CDR3s include the opening cysteine and the closing phenylalanine or tryptophan. A D gene is named only where the DNA matches it firmly. Size tells how often a clone was seen (once, few, many) or the class of an expanded clone, and some rows leave it out.

size: NA; V: TRBV25-1; D: TRBD1; J: TRBJ2-5; CDR3: CASSATRTGFWETQYF; DNA: TGTGCCAGCAGTGCCACAAGGACAGGCTTTTGGGAGACCCAGTACTTC
size: NA; V: TRBV7-9; D: NA; J: TRBJ2-2; CDR3: CASGSGGTGELFF; DNA: TGTGCCAGCGGTTCGGGCGGGACCGGGGAGCTGTTTTTT
size: NA; V: TRBV14; D: NA; J: TRBJ2-1; CDR3: CASSQDTGAVNEQFF; DNA: TGTGCCAGCAGCCAAGATACGGGGGCGGTCAATGAGCAGTTCTTC
size: NA; V: TRBV20-1; D: NA; J: TRBJ1-1; CDR3: CSASGPAETEAFF; DNA: TGCAGTGCTAGCGGTCCGGCTGAAACTGAAGCTTTCTTT
size: NA; V: TRBV12-3/TRBV12-4; D: NA; J: TRBJ1-2; CDR3: CASSSGRGDYTF; DNA: TGTGCCAGCAGTTCCGGGAGAGGAGACTACACCTTC
size: NA; V: TRBV29-1; D: NA; J: TRBJ2-5; CDR3: CSVRTVQETQYF; DNA: TGCAGCGTTCGGACGGTCCAAGAGACCCAGTACTTC
size: NA; V: TRBV6-6; D: NA; J: TRBJ2-3; CDR3: CASQPLGSSTDTQYF; DNA: TGTGCCAGCCAGCCTTTGGGCAGCAGCACAGATACGCAGTATTTT
size: once; V: TRBV30; D: NA; J: TRBJ1-2; CDR3: CAWLYGEKFGYTF; DNA: TGTGCCTGGCTCTACGGGGAAAAGTTTGGCTACACCTTC
size: NA; V: TRBV20-1; D: NA; J: TRBJ1-2; CDR3: CSATHRDGYTF; DNA: TGCAGTGCGACCCACAGGGATGGCTACACCTTC
size: NA; V: TRBV7-3; D: NA; J: TRBJ2-1; CDR3: CASSKTGGIQNEQFF; DNA: TGTGCCAGCAGCAAAACAGGTGGGATTCAAAATGAGCAGTTCTTC
size: NA; V: TRBV3-1; D: NA; J: TRBJ2-1; CDR3: CASSQGRGIGEQFF; DNA: TGTGCCAGCAGCCAAGGACGGGGGATTGGTGAGCAGTTCTTC
size: once; V: TRBV20-1; D: TRBD1; J: TRBJ2-5; CDR3: CSLTRGGGETQYF; DNA: TGCAGTCTAACCCGAGGGGGCGGGGAGACCCAGTACTTC
size: NA; V: TRBV12-3/TRBV12-4; D: NA; J: TRBJ2-2; CDR3: CATRPDTGELFF; DNA: TGTGCCACCCGACCCGACACCGGGGAGCTGTTTTTT
size: NA; V: TRBV12-3/TRBV12-4; D: NA; J: TRBJ2-1; CDR3: CASKGNLEQFF; DNA: TGTGCCAGCAAGGGAAACCTTGAGCAGTTCTTC